This TCR beta chain derives from a study of neurological immune-mediated disorders. V dropped 6 bases and J dropped 3 bases, with 9 bases sitting between them. CDR1 and CDR2 (germline): MNHEY, SVGAGI. The CDR3 sequence is 12 residues long. Overall study results and limits: Phylogenetic grouping assigned the repertoires of 18 of 34 multiple sclerosis patients to a single cluster of related CDR3 sequences. This cluster may be a repertoire-level signature.

The cDNA came from 5'RACE, which used 10-nucleotide random UMIs. Each CDR3 protein gets one entry after TCRdb re-called the 5' RACE reads with MiXCR. This table holds some 80,000 distinct CDR3 sequences, 5% to 6.5% found once. The sample's time point: longitudinal time-point 2. Unsorted libraries were derived from 2 million PBMCs stored at -80 C. Many counts were recorded for this clonotype. The antigen is not known. Sequencing was done on a sample of PBMCs. This TCR came from a woman aged 55-69 years with multiple sclerosis. The chain recombines TRBV6-5 with TRBJ2-7; TRBD1 might be the D (5 bases). The CDR3 loop is CASRKDSYEQYF. CDR3 nucleotide sequence: TGTGCCAGCAGGAAAGACAGCTACGAGCAGTACTTC.